This is a list of T cell receptor beta chains from one sample in a study of T cell changes during pregnancy in multiple sclerosis. Repertoires were generated with immunoSEQ multiplex PCR, while TCRdb's copy carries only in-frame clones and drops some. The data contain about 100,000 clones, about 92% of them singletons. Sequencing used peripheral blood, obtained in the second trimester of pregnancy. The receptors were gathered from a female donor with multiple sclerosis, enrolled in a pregnancy study. Each CDR3 is given with its conserved first and last residue. The D gene is left open where the match is weak. Where a row states a size, it is once, few, many or the class of an expanded clone; other rows omit it.

J gene | clone size | V gene | D gene | CDR3 protein | CDR3 DNA
TRBJ1-4 | - | TRBV30 | - | CAWSVSLMNEKLFF | TGTGCCTGGAGTGTTTCACTGATGAATGAAAAACTGTTTTTT
TRBJ1-2 | - | TRBV6-6 | - | CASSPAGDYYGYTF | TGTGCCAGCAGCCCTGCGGGGGACTACTATGGCTACACCTTC
TRBJ1-2 | - | TRBV30 | - | CACSGQNYGYTF | TGTGCCTGCTCAGGGCAAAACTATGGCTACACCTTC
TRBJ2-1 | - | TRBV10-3 | TRBD2 | CAISDRVASGGARSYNEQFF | TGTGCCATCAGTGACCGGGTTGCTAGCGGGGGGGCACGTTCTTACAATGAGCAGTTCTTC
TRBJ2-6 | - | TRBV6-1 | TRBD1 | CASIRTGSGANVLTF | TGTGCCAGCATTAGGACAGGGTCTGGGGCCAACGTCCTGACTTTC
TRBJ1-3 | - | TRBV18 | - | CASSPWSVLQSGNTIYF | TGTGCCAGCTCACCATGGTCGGTTCTCCAATCTGGAAACACCATATATTTT
TRBJ2-4 | - | TRBV6-6 | - | CASREGPIINIQYF | TGTGCCAGCAGGGAGGGCCCAATAATAAACATTCAGTACTTC
TRBJ1-5 | - | TRBV28 | TRBD1 | CASRLGTGPGNQPQHF | TGTGCCAGCAGGTTAGGGACAGGGCCCGGCAATCAGCCCCAGCATTTT
TRBJ2-3 | - | TRBV5-5 | - | CASSFPQGDTQYF | TGTGCCAGCAGCTTTCCCCAGGGGGATACGCAGTATTTT
TRBJ2-1 | - | TRBV7-3 | TRBD2 | CASSPRLAGSYNEQFF | TGTGCCAGCAGCCCACGACTAGCGGGCTCCTACAATGAGCAGTTCTTC
TRBJ1-1 | - | TRBV6-1 | - | CASSVELNTEAFF | TGTGCCAGCAGTGTTGAGCTCAACACTGAAGCTTTCTTT
TRBJ1-1 | - | TRBV11-2 | TRBD1 | CASSAGQTNTEAFF | TGTGCCAGCAGCGCGGGACAGACGAACACTGAAGCTTTCTTT
TRBJ1-1 | - | TRBV6-5 | - | CASSRGGANTEAFF | TGTGCCAGCAGTCGCGGCGGAGCGAACACTGAAGCTTTCTTT
TRBJ1-3 | - | TRBV9 | TRBD1 | CASSATGFTGNTIYF | TGTGCCAGCAGCGCGACAGGGTTCACTGGAAACACCATATATTTT
TRBJ2-5 | - | TRBV7-8 | TRBD1 | CASSLDGQGETQYF | TGTGCCAGCAGCTTAGATGGACAGGGTGAGACCCAGTACTTC
TRBJ2-1 | - | TRBV29-1 | TRBD1 | CSGQGWGNEQFF | TGCAGCGGACAGGGGTGGGGGAATGAGCAGTTCTTC
TRBJ1-2 | - | TRBV10-3 | TRBD1 | CAISDGDRGTVGYTF | TGTGCCATCAGTGATGGGGACAGGGGGACGGTTGGCTACACCTTC
TRBJ2-5 | - | TRBV7-2 | - | CASTSGETQYF | TGTGCCAGCACCTCGGGGGAGACCCAGTACTTC
TRBJ1-6 | few | TRBV5-6 | TRBD1 | CASSYRDRVSPPLHF | TGTGCCAGCAGTTACCGGGACAGGGTCTCTCCACCCCTCCACTTT
TRBJ1-1 | - | TRBV29-1 | - | CSAPQIANTEAFF | TGCAGCGCCCCACAGATCGCGAACACTGAAGCTTTCTTT
TRBJ2-3 | - | TRBV5-1 | TRBD1 | CASSFQGANTDTQYF | TGCGCCAGCAGCTTCCAGGGGGCTAACACAGATACGCAGTATTTT
TRBJ2-1 | - | TRBV5-1 | - | CASSSLADSSYNEQFF | TGCGCCAGCAGCTCCCTAGCCGATTCCTCCTACAATGAGCAGTTCTTC
TRBJ2-7 | - | TRBV28 | TRBD2 | CASSLATSGWLGSYEQYF | TGTGCCAGCAGTTTAGCTACTAGCGGTTGGTTAGGGTCCTACGAGCAGTACTTC
TRBJ1-3 | once | TRBV27 | - | CASSFGPSQTIYF | TGTGCCAGCAGTTTTGGTCCAAGTCAGACCATATATTTT
TRBJ1-1 | - | TRBV5-1 | TRBD1 | CASSLRQGGTEAFF | TGCGCCAGCAGCTTGAGACAGGGGGGGACTGAAGCTTTCTTT
TRBJ2-7 | - | TRBV7-3 | TRBD1 | CASSPETGGEQYF | TGTGCCAGCAGCCCCGAAACAGGGGGCGAGCAGTACTTC
TRBJ2-2 | - | TRBV10-3 | - | CAISEYGGGNTGELFF | TGTGCCATCAGTGAATACGGCGGAGGGAACACCGGGGAGCTGTTTTTT
TRBJ2-1 | - | TRBV28 | TRBD1 | CASSLGQPVKENEQFF | TGTGCCAGCAGCCTGGGACAGCCAGTAAAGGAAAATGAGCAGTTCTTC
TRBJ1-1 | - | TRBV27 | TRBD1 | CASTKRTGMNTEAFF | TGTGCCAGCACTAAACGGACAGGGATGAACACTGAAGCTTTCTTT
TRBJ2-7 | - | TRBV6-5 | - | CASSIQGGGDEQYF | TGTGCCAGCAGCATCCAGGGGGGCGGCGACGAGCAGTACTTC
TRBJ1-2 | - | TRBV27 | TRBD1 | CASSLGTGGYGYTF | TGTGCCAGCAGTTTAGGGACAGGGGGCTATGGCTACACCTTC
TRBJ2-3 | - | TRBV9 | TRBD2 | CASSVESGRGDTQYF | TGTGCCAGCAGCGTAGAGAGCGGGAGAGGAGATACGCAGTATTTT
TRBJ2-2 | - | TRBV30 | TRBD1 | CACFPGQGRAGELFF | TGTGCCTGCTTTCCGGGACAGGGGAGGGCCGGGGAGCTGTTTTTT
TRBJ2-1 | - | TRBV6-5 | TRBD2 | CASSYRLAVNEQFF | TGTGCCAGCAGTTATCGGCTAGCGGTAAATGAGCAGTTCTTC
TRBJ2-5 | - | TRBV18 | - | CASSPDPGTETQYF | TGTGCCAGCTCACCAGATCCAGGTACAGAGACCCAGTACTTC
TRBJ1-1 | - | TRBV14 | TRBD1 | CASSFRTGRLNTEAFF | TGTGCCAGCAGCTTTCGGACAGGACGGCTGAACACTGAAGCTTTCTTT
TRBJ1-4 | - | TRBV30 | - | CAWSTDPHEKLFF | TGTGCCTGGAGTACTGATCCCCATGAAAAACTGTTTTTT
TRBJ1-2 | - | TRBV9 | - | CASSRIRGGGDYGYTF | TGTGCCAGCAGCCGCATCCGAGGAGGTGGAGACTATGGCTACACCTTC
TRBJ1-1 | - | TRBV5-1 | - | CASRRDGVTEAFF | TGCGCCAGCAGGAGGGATGGGGTCACTGAAGCTTTCTTT
TRBJ2-1 | - | TRBV5-1 | TRBD1 | CASSTGDNYNEQFF | TGCGCCAGCAGTACAGGGGATAACTACAATGAGCAGTTCTTC
TRBJ2-7 | - | TRBV27 | TRBD1 | CASSSPGQGTYEQYF | TGTGCCAGCAGTTCACCGGGACAGGGGACCTACGAGCAGTACTTC
TRBJ1-6 | - | TRBV7-2 | - | CASSLGRLNSPLHF | TGTGCCAGCAGCTTGGGGCGGCTTAATTCACCCCTCCACTTT
TRBJ1-1 | few | TRBV5-1 | TRBD1 | CASSRRTGLNTEAFF | TGCGCCAGCAGCAGGCGGACAGGGCTGAACACTGAAGCTTTCTTT
TRBJ1-2 | - | TRBV14 | - | CASSQGVFMGYTF | TGTGCCAGCAGCCAAGGCGTTTTTATGGGCTACACCTTC
TRBJ1-6 | - | TRBV6-6 | TRBD1 | CASKPPGQGNSPLHF | TGTGCCAGCAAACCTCCGGGACAGGGTAATTCACCCCTCCACTTT